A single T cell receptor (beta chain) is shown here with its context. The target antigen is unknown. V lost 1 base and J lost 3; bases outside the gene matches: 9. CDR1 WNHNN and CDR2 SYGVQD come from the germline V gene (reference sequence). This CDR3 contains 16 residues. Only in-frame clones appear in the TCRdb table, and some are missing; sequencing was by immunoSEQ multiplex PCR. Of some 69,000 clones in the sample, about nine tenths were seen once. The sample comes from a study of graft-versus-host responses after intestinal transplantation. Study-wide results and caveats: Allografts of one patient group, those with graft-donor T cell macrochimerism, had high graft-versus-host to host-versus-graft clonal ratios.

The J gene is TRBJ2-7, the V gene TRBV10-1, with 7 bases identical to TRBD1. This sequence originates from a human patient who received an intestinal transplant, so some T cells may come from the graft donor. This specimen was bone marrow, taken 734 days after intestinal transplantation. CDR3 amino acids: CASSEYTGAGHYEQYF. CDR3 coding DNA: TGCGCCAGCAGTGAGTACACAGGGGCCGGCCACTACGAGCAGTACTTC.